This T cell receptor beta chain was documented in a study of blood T cell repertoires in COVID-19. Looking at the study overall: Whether acute or convalescent, the COVID-19 samples came from the United States, Italy and Spain.

In the source study's methods: Nucleated cell counts were estimated from reference gene primer amplification. Sequencing was performed with immunoSEQ multiplex PCR; in TCRdb, only in-frame clones are kept and a portion is missing. Clonal size and the V and J genes are those of that table, whereas D and trimming came from the DNA. The table has 78,000 or so clones, 87% seen once. The ends were cut back, 1 base at V and 9 bases at J, with 6 bases in the middle. The CDR3 is made up of 12 amino acids. CDR1 and CDR2 from the germline V gene are LGHDT and YNNKEL (reference sequence). The chain couples TRBV3-1 (or the pseudogene TRBV3-2) to TRBJ2-2; D is unclear. Source material: peripheral blood. The source is a woman aged 45-65 years with acute or convalescent COVID-19. The CDR3 protein is CASSQGARELFF. The CDR3 nucleotides are TGTGCCAGCAGCCAAGGCGCCCGGGAGCTGTTTTTT.